This T cell receptor (beta chain) comes out of a study of CD8+CD57+ T cells in acquired aplastic anemia. Study as a whole: The DNA of sorted CD4+ and CD8+ cells averaged approximately 3.2 ug.

This clonotype was counted a few times. Its antigen is not known. The CDR3 totals 16 residues. Germline trimming cut 4 bases from V and 0 bases from J; bases unmatched to any gene: 5. Germline loops: CDR1 LNHNV, CDR2 YYDKDF (reference sequence). Broader study findings: It was found that more than 25 CD8+ CDR3 sequences were shared between patients and controls.

Patients who underwent sequencing had shown CD8+CD57+ cell expansion by flow cytometry. Blood sampling was performed on the patients, and none of them had received therapy by then. It was genomic DNA that served as the template for profiling TCR beta VDJ and CDR3. TCRdb redid the calling of the reads with MiXCR, one entry per CDR3 protein. Of under 200,000 distinct CDR3 sequences detected, around 45% appear once; the ten largest clones hold 8% to 10%. Material for sequencing was sorted CD4+, CD8+, or CD8+CD57+ T cells (not recorded which) from PBMCs. This clonotype was obtained from a human donor with aplastic anemia. The chain has TRBV15 and TRBJ2-2; 7 bases match TRBD1. The CDR3 here is CATSNRGVANTGELFF. The CDR3, as DNA: TGTGCCACCAGCAACAGGGGCGTCGCGAACACCGGGGAGCTGTTTTTT.